Each of the 21 T cell receptor beta chains below was sequenced from the same sample in a study of CD8 T cells in ankylosing spondylitis. These receptors lack a known antigen. Findings and limits, study-wide: Among TCR beta sequences, a motif of eight highly homologous variants appeared characteristic of ankylosing spondylitis blood.

TCRdb called the 5' RACE reads again in MiXCR, with one record for every CDR3 protein. This table holds approximately 550,000 distinct CDR3 sequences, 10% to 15% found once. The sample comprised blood, either unsorted or a sorted T cell fraction (not recorded which). These TCRs come from a male donor with ankylosing spondylitis.

In its sample, this clonotype was seen a few times. This chain uses TRBV7-2 with TRBJ2-5; TRBD2 matches at 9 bases. CDR3 size: 15 residues. Germline V gives CDR1 SGHTA, CDR2 FQGNSA. Germline trimming cut 2 bases from V and 5 bases from J; bases unmatched to any gene: 6. The CDR3, as DNA: TGTGCCAGCAGCTTAAGGCGGGAGGGCCTCGAGACCCAGTACTTC. This gives the protein CASSLRREGLETQYF.

This clonotype was counted ten times or more. This chain joins TRBV12-3 or TRBV12-4 and TRBJ2-7; no reliable D call. V lost 3 bases and J 2 bases, leaving 8 bases between the germline ends. This CDR3 is built from 13 residues. This CDR3 reads CASSFAATYEQYV. For the CDR3, the DNA is TGTGCCAGCAGTTTCGCAGCAACCTACGAGCAGTACGTC.

This rearrangement joins TRBV11-2 to TRBJ2-7, with 7 bases identical to TRBD2. CDR3 length: 15 residues. The V gene's germline CDR1 is SGHAT and CDR2 FQNNGV. The J segment lost 4 bases and the V segment lost 2 bases, leaving 8 bases of the junction unmatched. CDR3 sequence (DNA): TGTGCCAGCAGCTTAACGGGGGGTGTAAGATACGAGCAGTACTTC. This sequence encodes CASSLTGGVRYEQYF.

The V call is TRBV5-1, the J call TRBJ2-1, with TRBD1 matching over 9 bases. J gave up 7 bases and V 4 bases, and 12 bases lay outside the gene matches. The germline gives CDR1 SGHRS, CDR2 YFSETQ. This CDR3 is 16 amino acids long. CDR3 protein: CASSRILGTGRNEQFF. The CDR3, as DNA: TGCGCCAGCAGCCGAATCTTGGGGACAGGGAGGAATGAGCAGTTCTTC.

The V call is TRBV12-3 or TRBV12-4, the J call TRBJ2-7, with 10 bases that match TRBD1. This CDR3 is built from 17 residues. The trim removed 4 bases at V and 3 bases at J, leaving 12 bases unmatched. The CDR3 here is CASSSGTGDTGVYEQYV. Written as DNA, the CDR3 is TGTGCCAGCAGTTCCGGGACAGGGGATACTGGAGTCTACGAGCAGTACGTC.

This clonotype occurred many times. The V and J genes are TRBV29-1 and TRBJ2-2; 7 bases are shared with TRBD1. The CDR3 is 13 residues long. Germline loops: CDR1 SQVTM, CDR2 ANQGSEA. V was pared by 8 bases and J by 5 bases, with 8 bases of the junction left unmatched. Written as DNA, the CDR3 is TGCAGCTATAGACAGGGTCTTACCGGGGAGCTGTTTTTT. It is translated as CSYRQGLTGELFF.

This clonotype came up a few times. The chain couples TRBV12-3 or TRBV12-4 to TRBJ1-5; tentatively, D is TRBD1 (6 bases). Deletions cut 6 bases from V and 3 bases from J, with 9 bases between. The CDR3 is 13 residues long. CDR3: CASRRTVNQPQHF. Written as DNA, the CDR3 is TGTGCCAGCAGGAGGACAGTCAATCAGCCCCAGCATTTT.

This clonotype has more than one count but fewer than ten. The DNA of the CDR3 is TGCGCCAGCAGCTTGGAGGGTGGACCCCAGGTAGATACGCAGTATTTT. This translates into CASSLEGGPQVDTQYF. The chain employs TRBV5-1 and TRBJ2-3, with D hard to call. The CDR3 spans 16 residues. CDR1 and CDR2 (germline): SGHRS, YFSETQ. V was cut by 0 bases and J by 5 bases, with 16 bases left in between.

This clonotype was recorded a few times. The V and J genes are TRBV24-1 and TRBJ2-1, with D tentatively TRBD2 (6 bases). Between the trimmed V and J ends, which lost 10 bases and 0 bases, there was a span of 12 bases. The CDR3 is made up of 14 amino acids. Germline values: CDR1 KGHDR, CDR2 SFDVKD. For the CDR3, the DNA is TGTGCCACTTCCGGACTAAGCTCCTACAATGAGCAGTTCTTC. Translated, it gives CATSGLSSYNEQFF.

The chain employs TRBV10-3 and TRBJ2-5; D call uncertain. V was shortened by 6 bases and J by 5 bases, with 10 bases between the two germline ends. This CDR3 has 12 residues. Germline CDR1 reads ENHRY; CDR2 reads SYGVKD. CDR3 sequence reads: CAISGDRETQYF. The CDR3 bases are TGTGCCATCAGCGGAGATAGGGAGACCCAGTACTTC.

The V and J genes are TRBV5-1 and TRBJ2-1; a possible D gene is TRBD1 (5 bases). V was trimmed by 1 base and J by 2 bases, leaving 10 bases between them. Germline CDR1 is SGHRS and CDR2 is YFSETQ. There are 15 residues in the CDR3. The CDR3 nucleotides are TGCGCCAGCAGCTTGATCGGACAAACCTACAATGAGCAGTTCTTC. Protein product: CASSLIGQTYNEQFF.

The chain is built from TRBV7-9 and TRBJ1-1; TRBD1 is a possible D gene (5 bases). V was shortened by 1 base and J by 11 bases, with 17 bases between the two germline ends. CDR1 SEHNR and CDR2 FQNEAQ come from the germline V gene (reference sequence). CDR3 size: 14 residues. CDR3 loop: CASSLGTSGRGAFF. Here the CDR3 DNA reads TGTGCCAGCAGCTTAGGGACCAGCGGACGGGGGGCTTTCTTT.

The genes are TRBV11-2 and TRBJ2-2; D unresolved. This CDR3 contains 15 residues. The germline V and J ends were trimmed by 4 bases and 2 bases, with 11 bases remaining between them. Germline values: CDR1 SGHAT, CDR2 FQNNGV. The CDR3 DNA follows: TGTGCCAGCAGCTCCGTCCAGCGAAACACCGGGGAGCTGTTTTTT. It yields the protein CASSSVQRNTGELFF.

This clonotype was seen a few times. This chain joins TRBV20-1 and TRBJ2-5; TRBD1 agrees at 7 bases. Germline loops: CDR1 DFQATT, CDR2 SNEGSKA (reference sequence). Trimming cost V 4 bases and J 0 bases; bases outside gene matches: 2. There are 13 residues in the CDR3. CDR3 DNA sequence: TGCAGTGCTACGGGGACAGACCAAGAGACCCAGTACTTC. It yields the protein CSATGTDQETQYF.

The gene calls are TRBV6-5 and TRBJ2-1, with 11 bases aligning to TRBD2. V dropped 2 bases and J dropped 3; count of bases not matched to a gene: 3. Per the germline V gene, CDR1 is MNHEY and CDR2 is SVGAGI. This CDR3 spans 16 amino acids. Written as DNA, the CDR3 is TGTGCCAGCAGTTACCCCGGGACTAGCGGCTACAATGAGCAGTTCTTC. Translation gives CASSYPGTSGYNEQFF.

This chain joins TRBV5-1 and TRBJ2-1; D may be TRBD1 (5 bases). In germline, CDR1 is SGHRS, CDR2 YFSETQ. V lost 2 bases to trimming and J lost 8 bases, with 11 bases between them. The CDR3 is 13 residues long. The CDR3 region is CASSLRGKDEQFF. CDR3 nucleotide sequence: TGCGCCAGCAGCTTAAGGGGAAAGGATGAGCAGTTCTTC. The whole variable domain, remainder taken from reference TRBV5-1 and TRBJ2-1, is KAGVTQTPRYLIKTRGQQVTLSCSPISGHRSVSWYQQTPGQGLQFLFEYFSETQRNKGNFPGRFSGRQFSNSRSEMNVSTLELGDSALYLCASSLRGKDEQFFGPGTRLTVL.

The rearrangement uses TRBV27 and TRBJ1-6; D gene unclear. V was cut by 2 bases and J by 4 bases, with 12 bases left in between. The CDR3 extends over 16 amino acids. Germline lookup yields CDR1 MNHEY and CDR2 SMNVEV (reference sequence). CDR3 sequence reads: CASSLDAFTYNSPLHF. The DNA for the CDR3 is TGTGCCAGCAGTTTAGACGCTTTTACGTATAATTCACCCCTCCACTTT.

This clonotype was detected a few times. The rearrangement links TRBV5-1 to TRBJ2-1, with D unresolved. The CDR3 is 13 amino acids. Germline CDR1 is SGHRS and CDR2 is YFSETQ. V was clipped by 3 bases and J by 4 bases, with 8 bases between them. CDR3 bases: TGCGCCAGCAGCTGGACCGGGTACAATGAGCAGTTCTTC. Amino acid sequence: CASSWTGYNEQFF.

This clonotype was found a few times. At one end, the junction sequence differs from germline, possibly due to a read error. J is TRBJ1-1 and V is TRBV20-1; 8 bases are a match to TRBD1. The CDR3 covers 14 residues. Germline CDR1 and CDR2: DFQATT and SNEGSKA (reference sequence). Here the CDR3 reads CSSSDRGRFTEAFF. The CDR3 DNA follows: TGCAGTTCTAGTGACAGGGGACGTTTCACTGAAGCTTTCTTT.

This clonotype has a handful of counts. V usage is TRBV6-2 or TRBV6-3 and J usage is TRBJ2-3, with D unclear. V lost 2 bases and J 4 bases, leaving 1 base between the germline ends. In germline, CDR1 is MNHEY, CDR2 SVGEGT. The CDR3 loop spans 11 amino acids. CDR3 coding DNA: TGTGCCAGCAGTTACGCAGATACGCAGTATTTT. Amino acids: CASSYADTQYF.

In this sample, this clonotype turned up many times. The chain carries TRBV10-3 and TRBJ1-5, with D possibly being TRBD1 (5 bases). The CDR3 runs 14 residues. The V and J ends lost 2 bases and 4 bases respectively, with 9 bases between them. Germline-derived CDR1 and CDR2 are ENHRY and SYGVKD. The CDR3 coding sequence is TGTGCCATCAGTGAGGGGGCGTCAAATCAGCCCCAGCATTTT. Amino acid sequence: CAISEGASNQPQHF.